These 3 T cell receptor beta chains were all obtained from the same sample, sequenced in a study of blood T cell repertoires in COVID-19 (dated by TCRdb to about 2020). The library was obtained by the immunoSEQ multiplex PCR assay. The source is immuneACCESS, and TCRdb retained only in-frame sequences with V and J called. Part of the clones is not carried over; for the studies checked, unresolved V genes explain less than half of this, and the remainder is unexplained. This sample gives a few hundred thousand clones in total; roughly 87% of them show up just once. The top ten hold roughly 1% of the sample. The sequenced sample was PBMCs or T cells enriched from blood (not recorded which). These receptors originate from a woman aged 25 to 39 who had recovered from COVID-19.

A few counts support this clone. This chain connects TRBV5-1 to TRBJ2-7; 8 bases are shared with TRBD1. Germline CDR1 is SGHRS and CDR2 is YFSETQ. The CDR3 is 13 amino acids. Trimming at V came to 4 bases and at J to 4 bases, leaving 4 bases not matched to a gene. The CDR3 loop is CASSTTGEYEQYF. In DNA, the CDR3 is TGCGCCAGCAGCACGACAGGGGAATACGAGCAGTACTTC.

This chain connects TRBV15 to TRBJ2-3; D remains unclear. V was trimmed by 3 bases and J by 11 bases, leaving 18 bases between them. Looked up from germline, CDR1 is LNHNV and CDR2 is YYDKDF (reference sequence). The CDR3 covers 14 residues. The CDR3 coding sequence is TGTGCCACCAGCAGTCCCCCCGCCGGCCGAGGGCAGTATTTT. It specifies CATSSPPAGRGQYF. Combining the CDR3 with reference TRBV15 and TRBJ2-3 gives the whole variable domain DAMVIQNPRYQVTQFGKPVTLSCSQTLNHNVMYWYQQKSSQAPKLLFHYYDKDFNNEADTPDNFQSRRPNTSFCFLDIRSPGLGDTAMYLCATSSPPAGRGQYFGPGTRLTVL.

V is TRBV11-2 and J is TRBJ2-4; TRBD1 matches 8 bases. The trim removed 6 bases at V and 0 bases at J, leaving 10 bases unmatched. CDR1 and CDR2 from the germline V gene are SGHAT and FQNNGV. CDR3 size: 17 residues. The CDR3 nucleotides are TGTGCCAGCAGGCGGACGACAGGGGCGCTAGCCAAAAACATTCAGTACTTC. Protein product: CASRRTTGALAKNIQYF.